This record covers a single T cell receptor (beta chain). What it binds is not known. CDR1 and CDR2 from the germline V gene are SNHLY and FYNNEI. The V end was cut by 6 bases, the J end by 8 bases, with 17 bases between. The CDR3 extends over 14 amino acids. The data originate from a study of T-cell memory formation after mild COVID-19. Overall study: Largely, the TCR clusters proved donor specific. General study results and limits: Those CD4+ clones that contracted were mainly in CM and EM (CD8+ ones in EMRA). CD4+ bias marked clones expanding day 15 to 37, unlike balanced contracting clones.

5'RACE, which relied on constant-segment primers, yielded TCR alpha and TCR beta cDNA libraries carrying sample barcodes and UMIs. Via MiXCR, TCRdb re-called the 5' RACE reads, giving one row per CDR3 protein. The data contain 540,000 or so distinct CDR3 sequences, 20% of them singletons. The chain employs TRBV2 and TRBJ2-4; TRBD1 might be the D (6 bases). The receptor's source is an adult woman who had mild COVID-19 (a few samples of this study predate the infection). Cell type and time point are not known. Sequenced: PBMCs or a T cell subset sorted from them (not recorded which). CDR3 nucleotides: TGTGCCAGCAGCGACGGACAGAACAGGCACATTCAGTACTTC. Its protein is CASSDGQNRHIQYF.